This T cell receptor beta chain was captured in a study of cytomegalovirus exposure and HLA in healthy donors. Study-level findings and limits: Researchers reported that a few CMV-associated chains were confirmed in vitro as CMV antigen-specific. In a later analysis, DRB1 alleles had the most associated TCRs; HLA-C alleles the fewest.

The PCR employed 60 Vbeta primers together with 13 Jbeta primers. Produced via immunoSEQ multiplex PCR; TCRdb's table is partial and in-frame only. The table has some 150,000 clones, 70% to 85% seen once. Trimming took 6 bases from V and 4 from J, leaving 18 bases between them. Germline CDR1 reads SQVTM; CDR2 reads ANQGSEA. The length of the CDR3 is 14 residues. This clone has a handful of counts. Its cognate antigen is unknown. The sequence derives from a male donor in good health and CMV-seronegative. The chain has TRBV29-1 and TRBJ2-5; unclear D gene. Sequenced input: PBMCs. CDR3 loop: CSVEIGTVGETQYF. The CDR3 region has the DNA TGCAGCGTGGAGATCGGAACGGTCGGAGAGACCCAGTACTTC.